One and the same sample provided the 17 T cell receptor beta chains below, sequenced in a study of cytomegalovirus exposure and HLA in healthy donors. The protocol was immunoSEQ multiplex PCR, while the TCRdb copy is restricted to in-frame clones and leaves out a portion. The table records around 200,000 clones, about 81% of them present only once. Material: PBMCs. These receptors were obtained from a woman aged 25 to 39 in good health and CMV-seronegative.

The CDR3, as DNA: TGTGCCAGCAGTTTGGGACAGCTCTATGGCTACACCTTC. It codes for CASSLGQLYGYTF. The chain uses TRBV28 and TRBJ1-2, with 7 positions matching TRBD1. The V gene's germline CDR1 is MDHEN and CDR2 SYDVKM. The junction had 2 bases not matched to a gene; V was cut back by 3 bases and J by 4 bases. The CDR3 spans 13 residues.

V is TRBV2 and J is TRBJ2-1; 7 bases fit TRBD1. V lost 4 bases, J lost 11 bases, and 11 bases stayed unmatched. CDR3 length: 14 amino acids. Germline-derived CDR1 and CDR2 are SNHLY and FYNNEI. CDR3 loop: CASSGSSGRGKQFF. The CDR3 DNA sequence: TGTGCCAGCAGTGGTTCATCAGGCAGGGGGAAGCAGTTCTTC.

The chain links TRBV6-5 to TRBJ2-2; unclear D gene. CDR1 and CDR2 from the germline V gene are MNHEY and SVGAGI. V shed 0 bases and J shed 1 base, with 9 bases lying between them. The CDR3 is 16 amino acids. CDR3 region: CASSYSGGMNTGELFF. CDR3 sequence (DNA): TGTGCCAGCAGTTACTCTGGCGGAATGAACACCGGGGAGCTGTTTTTT.

This sequence joins TRBV30 and TRBJ1-2; 10 positions match TRBD1. The CDR3 spans 15 residues. The V segment lost 4 bases and the J segment 8 bases; nucleotides outside the gene matches: 13. Germline CDR1 reads GTSNPN; CDR2 reads SVGIG (reference sequence). Written as DNA, the CDR3 is TGTGCCTGGATACTCCCGGACAGGGGGTGGTGGGGCTACACCTTC. Its translation: CAWILPDRGWWGYTF.

The chain carries TRBV7-9 and TRBJ2-5, with 8 bases identical to TRBD2. The V and J ends lost 4 bases and 6 bases, in that order; junction bases with no gene match: 10. Germline V gene lookup returns CDR1 SEHNR and CDR2 FQNEAQ (reference sequence). There are 15 residues in the CDR3. CDR3 amino acids: CASSSSTGTRKTQYF. CDR3 DNA: TGTGCCAGCAGCTCTTCCACCGGGACTAGAAAGACCCAGTACTTC.

The V and J genes are TRBV5-8 and TRBJ2-2, with D maybe TRBD2 (5 bases). Germline lookup yields CDR1 SGHTS and CDR2 YDEGEE. CDR3 size: 16 residues. Trimming stripped 5 bases from V and 8 bases from J, with 22 bases between. The CDR3 DNA follows: TGTGCCAGCAGTTTTTATCAGGCGTCGCGGAGGGGGGAGCTGTTTTTT. The encoded protein is CASSFYQASRRGELFF.

The J gene is TRBJ1-6, the V gene TRBV10-1; D is perhaps TRBD1 (6 bases). The CDR3 runs 15 residues. Trimming removed 6 bases at V and 6 bases at J, with 15 bases between. The germline V gene has CDR1 WNHNN and CDR2 SYGVQD (reference sequence). The CDR3 DNA reads as TGCGCCAGCAGCCCGGGGGGAGGGGGTAATTCACCCCTCCACTTT. The encoded protein is CASSPGGGGNSPLHF.

The rearrangement uses TRBV5-1 and TRBJ2-3; a weak D match, TRBD1 (6 bases). Germline V lookup: CDR1 SGHRS, CDR2 YFSETQ. With 4 bases removed from V and 0 bases from J, the gap between germline ends came to 12 bases. This CDR3 contains 15 residues. CDR3 bases: TGCGCCAGCAGCCCCGACAGGCCTAGCACAGATACGCAGTATTTT. This encodes CASSPDRPSTDTQYF.

This chain joins TRBV12-2 and TRBJ1-1; the listed D gene, TRBD1, was not tested against the DNA. TRBV12-2 is a documented pseudogene. This CDR3 is 17 amino acids long. The CDR3 nucleotides are TGTGCAAGTCGCTTAGCAGGCGGGACAGGGTGGAGAACTGAAGCTTTCTTT. Encoded protein: CASRLAGGTGWRTEAFF.

In its sample, this clone was seen a few times. The chain joins TRBV27 to TRBJ2-1; tentative D call: TRBD2 (5 bases). Trimming pared 2 bases from V and 0 bases from J, leaving 8 bases between. The germline CDR1 and CDR2 sequences are MNHEY and SMNVEV (reference sequence). This CDR3 region has 15 residues. The chain's CDR3 is CASSLEGGSYNEQFF. The CDR3, as DNA: TGTGCCAGCAGTTTAGAGGGCGGCTCCTACAATGAGCAGTTCTTC.

The chain recombines TRBV29-1 with TRBJ2-5, with D unresolved. V was cut by 5 bases and J by 4 bases, with 11 bases left in between. The CDR3 sequence is 12 residues long. CDR1 and CDR2 from the germline V gene are SQVTM and ANQGSEA. CDR3 sequence (DNA): TGCAGCGTTCAAAATCTGAGAGAGACCCAGTACTTC. Translated, it gives CSVQNLRETQYF.

V and J are TRBV11-2 and TRBJ2-3, with unresolved D. This CDR3 contains 12 residues. Germline lookup yields CDR1 SGHAT and CDR2 FQNNGV. V lost 5 bases and J 0 bases, leaving 3 bases between the germline ends. As DNA, the CDR3 is TGTGCCAGCAGCCCTAGCACAGATACGCAGTATTTT. Encoded protein: CASSPSTDTQYF.

This chain connects TRBV29-1 to TRBJ2-3; D perhaps matches TRBD1 (5 bases). This CDR3 is 14 amino acids long. CDR1 is SQVTM, CDR2 ANQGSEA, per germline. The V and J ends lost 7 bases and 7 bases respectively, with 21 bases between them. For the CDR3, the DNA is TGCAGCGGATACTCCGACAGACTGAGTTATACGCAGTATTTT. Its protein is CSGYSDRLSYTQYF.

This clone was seen a few times. This chain joins TRBV5-1 and TRBJ2-3; D is perhaps TRBD1 (6 bases). Looked up from germline, CDR1 is SGHRS and CDR2 is YFSETQ. The V end was cut by 4 bases, the J end by 1 base, with 10 bases between. CDR3 length: 14 amino acids. CDR3 sequence: CASSRTVGTDTQYF. In DNA form, the CDR3 reads TGCGCCAGCAGCCGGACAGTCGGCACAGATACGCAGTATTTT.

This chain links TRBV27 with TRBJ2-7; TRBD2 aligns across 10 bases. J was trimmed by 7 bases and V by 4 bases; bases with no gene match: 10. Germline values: CDR1 MNHEY, CDR2 SMNVEV (reference sequence). This CDR3 has 15 amino acids. In nucleotides, the CDR3 is TGTGCCAGCAGTTCCCAACTAGCGGGGTTGACGGAGCAGTACTTC. This translates into CASSSQLAGLTEQYF.

V usage is TRBV13 and J usage is TRBJ2-7, with 9 bases fitting TRBD1. CDR1 and CDR2 from the germline V gene are PRHDT and FYEKMQ (reference sequence). V trimming: 4 bases; J trimming: 5 bases; junction bases outside the gene matches: 9. The CDR3 is 15 residues long. CDR3 loop: CASSSTGQGRDEQYF. CDR3 coding DNA: TGTGCCAGCAGCTCCACCGGACAGGGGAGGGACGAGCAGTACTTC.

J is TRBJ2-7 and V is TRBV18, with TRBD2 identical over 7 bases. CDR3 length equals 14 residues. Trimming cost V 4 bases and J 3 bases; bases outside gene matches: 6. Germline values: CDR1 KGHSH, CDR2 LQKENI. CDR3 amino acids: CASSQGRGLYEQYF. CDR3 nucleotide sequence: TGTGCCAGCTCACAGGGGAGGGGCCTCTACGAGCAGTACTTC.